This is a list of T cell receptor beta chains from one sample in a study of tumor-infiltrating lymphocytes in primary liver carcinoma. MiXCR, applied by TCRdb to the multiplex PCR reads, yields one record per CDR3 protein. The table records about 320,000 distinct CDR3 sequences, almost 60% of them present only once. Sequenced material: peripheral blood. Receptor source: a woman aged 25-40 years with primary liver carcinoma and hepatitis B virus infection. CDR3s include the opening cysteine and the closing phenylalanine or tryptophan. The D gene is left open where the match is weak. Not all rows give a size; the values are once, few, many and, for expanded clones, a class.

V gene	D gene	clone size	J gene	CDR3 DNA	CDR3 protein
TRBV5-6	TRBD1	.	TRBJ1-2	TGTGCCAGCAGCGCCGGGACAGGCCTCTATGGCTACACCTTC	CASSAGTGLYGYTF
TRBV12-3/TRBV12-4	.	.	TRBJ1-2	TGTGCCAGGAGTTTAAGATGGGGAAAGGGAGCTCAATATGGCTACACCTTC	CARSLRWGKGAQYGYTF
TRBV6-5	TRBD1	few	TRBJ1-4	TGTGCCAGCAGCCGCAGGGGGGGGCTACTTGAATCTCGTGAAAAACTGTTTTTT	CASSRRGGLLESREKLFF
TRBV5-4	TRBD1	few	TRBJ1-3	TGTGCCAGCAGTCCCGGACAGGGTTCTGGAAACACCATATATTTT	CASSPGQGSGNTIYF
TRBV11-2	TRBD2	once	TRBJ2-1	TGTGCCAGCAACCCCCAGGGATTAGCGGGAGAGGGACACTCCTACAATGAGGAGTTCTTC	CASNPQGLAGEGHSYNEEFF
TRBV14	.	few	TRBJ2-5	TGTGCCAGCAGCCCCGGAGGATACGGAGGGACCCAGTACTTC	CASSPGGYGGTQYF
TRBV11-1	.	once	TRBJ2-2	TGTGCCAGTCGGTTGGGGACAAACACCGGGGAGCTGTTTTTT	CASRLGTNTGELFF
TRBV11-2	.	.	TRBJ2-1	TGTGCCGGCAGCTTAGATATGTCCCTCTACAGTGAGCAGTTCTTC	CAGSLDMSLYSEQFF
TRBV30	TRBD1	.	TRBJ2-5	TGTGCCTGGAGTCGAGGGACAGGGGGAGAGATCCAGTACTTC	CAWSRGTGGEIQYF
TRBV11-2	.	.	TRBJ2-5	TGTAGCAGCAGCTTTAGTATGGAGACCCAGTACTTC	CSSSFSMETQYF
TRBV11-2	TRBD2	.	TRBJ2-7	TGTGCCATCAGCGAGCGGACTAGCGGGCTTTCCTATGAGCAGTACTTC	CAISERTSGLSYEQYF
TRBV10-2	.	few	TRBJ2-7	TGCGCCAGCAGTGAGCTCGACGAGCAGTACTTC	CASSELDEQYF
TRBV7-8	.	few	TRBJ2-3	TGTGCCAGCAGCTTAGGTGCTGGGCTCGGGTCTTTCACAGATACGCAGTATTTT	CASSLGAGLGSFTDTQYF
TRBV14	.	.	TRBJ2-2	TGTGCCAGCAGCCAAATACGGACCGGGGAGCTGTTTTTC	CASSQIRTGELFF
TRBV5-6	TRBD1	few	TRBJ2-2	TGTGCCAGCAGCTCCGAAACGAGACAGGGGGATACCGGGGAGCTGTTTTTT	CASSSETRQGDTGELFF
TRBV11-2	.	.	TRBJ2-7	TGTTCCAGCAGCCCGGGAACGCTTTACGAGCAGTACTTC	CSSSPGTLYEQYF
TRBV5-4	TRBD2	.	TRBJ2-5	TGTGCCAGCAGCCGGACTAGCGGACCCGGCGGGGAGACCCAGTACTTC	CASSRTSGPGGETQYF
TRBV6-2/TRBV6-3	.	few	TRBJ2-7	TGTGCCAGCAGAACCCCTGGGTCCAGCGGATACGAGCAGTACTTC	CASRTPGSSGYEQYF
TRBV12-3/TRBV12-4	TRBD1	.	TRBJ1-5	TGTGCCAGCAGTAGGGACAGGGACAATCAGCCCCAGCATTTT	CASSRDRDNQPQHF
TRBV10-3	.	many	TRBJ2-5	TGTGCCATCAGTGAGTCGTTCGGGCAGGGGGAGACCCAGTACTTC	CAISESFGQGETQYF
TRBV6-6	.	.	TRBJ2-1	TGTGCCAGCAGGGGGCTAGCTGATAAGCAGTTCTTC	CASRGLADKQFF
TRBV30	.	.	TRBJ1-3	TGTGCCTGGAGTGGAGGTGGGAAATCTGGAAACACCATATATTTT	CAWSGGGKSGNTIYF
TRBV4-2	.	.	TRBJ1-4	TGTGCCAGCAGCCAAGTTTCCGGGTCTGAAAAACTGTTTTTT	CASSQVSGSEKLFF
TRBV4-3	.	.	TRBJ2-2	TGCGCCAGCAGCCAATCAGGGAACACCGATGAGCTGTTTTTT	CASSQSGNTDELFF
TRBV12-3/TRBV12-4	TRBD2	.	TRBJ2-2	TGTGCCAGCAGTTTAATAGCGGGAGGGACCGGGGAGCTGTTTTTT	CASSLIAGGTGELFF
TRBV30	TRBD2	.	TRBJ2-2	TGTGCCTGGAGCAAGGGACTAGCGGGAGCCGGGGAGCTGTTTTTT	CAWSKGLAGAGELFF
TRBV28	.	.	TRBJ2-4	TGTGCCAGCAGTTCTACAGGTCCCGTTAACAAAAACATTCAGTACTTC	CASSSTGPVNKNIQYF
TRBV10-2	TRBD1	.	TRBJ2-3	TGTGCCTGCAGCCAAGCCGCGAGGACAGGGGAAACAGATACGCAGTATTTT	CACSQAARTGETDTQYF
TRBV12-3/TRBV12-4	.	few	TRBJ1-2	TGTGCCAGCAGTTTAGTACGCGCAGGGACCTATGGCTACACCTTC	CASSLVRAGTYGYTF
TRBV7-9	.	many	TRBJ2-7	TGTGCCAGCAGCGCGGACACCTACGAGCAGTACTTC	CASSADTYEQYF
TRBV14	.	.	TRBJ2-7	TGTGCCAGCAGCCAAGATCCTTCAGGGTCCCGTACCTACGAGCAGTACTTC	CASSQDPSGSRTYEQYF
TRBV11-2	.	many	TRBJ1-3	TGTGCCAGCAGTACTTTCTCTGGAAACACCATATATTTT	CASSTFSGNTIYF
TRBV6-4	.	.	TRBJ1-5	TGTGCCACCACCCATCGTCAGGGTATCAATCAGCCCCAGCATTTT	CATTHRQGINQPQHF
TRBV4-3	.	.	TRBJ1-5	TGCGCCAACAGCCAAGATTGGGCAGGGGAACAGCCCCAGCATTTT	CANSQDWAGEQPQHF
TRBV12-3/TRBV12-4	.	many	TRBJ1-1	TGTGCCAGCAGACCTACGGAGAACACTGAAGCTTTCTTT	CASRPTENTEAFF
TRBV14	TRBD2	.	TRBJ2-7	TGTGCCAGCAGCCAATCATCAAGGGCCCAGACTAGCGGGAGTACACACGAGCAGTACTTC	CASSQSSRAQTSGSTHEQYF
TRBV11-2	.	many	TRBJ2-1	TGTGCCAGCAACAGACAGGGAGGTGAGCAGTTCTTC	CASNRQGGEQFF
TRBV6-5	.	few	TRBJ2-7	TGTGCCAGCAGTTACGGTCGCGGAGGCTCCTACGAGCAGTACTTC	CASSYGRGGSYEQYF
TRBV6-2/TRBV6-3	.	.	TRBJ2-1	TGTGCCAGCAGAAACAAGGGCGACAGGCCGATCGCCAATGAGCAGTTCTTC	CASRNKGDRPIANEQFF
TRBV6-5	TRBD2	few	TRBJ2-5	TGTGCCAGCAGAACCTCCTACGGGGCGGGAGGCGAGGAGACCCAGTACTTC	CASRTSYGAGGEETQYF
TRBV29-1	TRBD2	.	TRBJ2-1	TGCAGCGTTTCATTAACGGGAGGACCGCGCAATGAGCAGTTCTTC	CSVSLTGGPRNEQFF
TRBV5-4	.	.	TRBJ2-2	TGTGCCAGCAGCTGGGACGGGACTAACACCGGGGAGCTGTTTTTT	CASSWDGTNTGELFF
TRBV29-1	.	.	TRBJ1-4	TGCAGCGTTGTCCAAGGTAAAAAACTGTTTTTT	CSVVQGKKLFF
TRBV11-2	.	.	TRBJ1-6	TGTGCCAGCAGCTTGGGGATAGGGGACTCCTATAATTCACCCCTCCACTTT	CASSLGIGDSYNSPLHF
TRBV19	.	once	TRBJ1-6	TGTGCCAGTAGTATCATCGGGTCACCCCTCCACTTT	CASSIIGSPLHF
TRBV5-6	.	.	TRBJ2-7	TGTGCCAGCAGCTCCCACCGCGGGCTCTATACCTACGAGCAGTACTTC	CASSSHRGLYTYEQYF
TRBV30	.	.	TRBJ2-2	TGTGGCGCGGAGGGGGAAGGCACCGGGGAGCTGTTTTTT	CGAEGEGTGELFF
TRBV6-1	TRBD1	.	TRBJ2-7	TGTGCCAGCGGACGCCAGACAGGGGCCTCCTACGAGCAGTACTTC	CASGRQTGASYEQYF
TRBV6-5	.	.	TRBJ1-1	TGTGCCAGTAAGTCGGACAGAGCGGGGAACATTGAAGCTTTCTTT	CASKSDRAGNIEAFF
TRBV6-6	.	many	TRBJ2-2	TGTGCCAGCCTCAACCCCGGGGATTTCACCGGGGAGCTGTTTTTT	CASLNPGDFTGELFF
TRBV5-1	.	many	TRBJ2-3	TGCGCCAGCAGCTTGGACGGTTTCGCCACAGATACGCAGTATTTT	CASSLDGFATDTQYF
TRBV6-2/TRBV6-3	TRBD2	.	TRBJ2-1	TGTGCCAGCAGTTACATGGGGATGACTAGCGAGAGTCCGGGTGAGCAGTTCTTC	CASSYMGMTSESPGEQFF
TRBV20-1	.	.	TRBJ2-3	TGCAGTGCTAGAGATGGCAGAAGAACAGATACGCAGTATTTT	CSARDGRRTDTQYF